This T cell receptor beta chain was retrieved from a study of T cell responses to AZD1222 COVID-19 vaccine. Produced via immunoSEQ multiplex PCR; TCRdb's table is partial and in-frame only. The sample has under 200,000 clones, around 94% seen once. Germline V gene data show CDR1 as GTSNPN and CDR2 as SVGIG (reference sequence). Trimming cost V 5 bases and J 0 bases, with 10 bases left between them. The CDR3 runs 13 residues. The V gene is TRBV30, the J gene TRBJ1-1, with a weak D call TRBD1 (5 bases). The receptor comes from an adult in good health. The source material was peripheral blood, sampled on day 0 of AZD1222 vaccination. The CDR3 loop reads CAWWGLMNTEAFF. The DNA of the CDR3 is TGTGCCTGGTGGGGACTCATGAACACTGAAGCTTTCTTT.